The 13 T cell receptor beta chains below all came from one sample that was sequenced in a study of T cell repertoires in cytomegalovirus infection. MiXCR was run by TCRdb on the reads, yielding one entry per CDR3 protein. The data hold about 350,000 distinct CDR3 sequences, with roughly 36% observed a single time. The antigens of these receptors remain unknown. The sample in question was cultured PBMCs, obtained from culture after CMV antigen stimulation. All receptors come from a human donor in good health (CMV status not recorded). Some clones in this sample may be carry-over from other donors' samples.

This clonotype was detected ten times or more. The V gene is TRBV11-3, the J gene TRBJ2-7; TRBD2 aligns across 7 bases. With V trimmed by 5 bases and J by 5 bases, 15 bases remained unmatched. The CDR3 sequence is 16 residues long. Germline V gene sequence: CDR1 SGHNT, CDR2 YENEEA. In DNA form, the CDR3 reads TGTGCCAGCAGCAGGAGAGCGGGGCAACTATTACACGAGCAGTACTTC. Its protein product is CASSRRAGQLLHEQYF.

The chain is built from TRBV12-3 or TRBV12-4 and TRBJ1-2, with unresolved D. The ends were cut back, 7 bases at V and 3 bases at J, with 15 bases in the middle. CDR3 length: 14 residues. The CDR3 reads CASNRIALDYGYTF. CDR3 sequence (DNA): TGTGCCAGCAATCGGATAGCATTGGACTATGGCTACACCTTC.

The rearrangement joins TRBV7-2 to TRBJ2-2; D is unclear. V was shortened by 5 bases and J by 4 bases, with 14 bases between the two germline ends. This CDR3 comprises 15 residues. Germline-derived CDR1 and CDR2 are SGHTA and FQGNSA. As DNA, the CDR3 is TGTGCCAGCAGCATACCTGGAGACGGCACCGGGGAGCTGTTTTTT. As protein: CASSIPGDGTGELFF.

V usage is TRBV7-8 and J usage is TRBJ1-2; TRBD1 matches at 12 bases. The CDR3 extends over 15 amino acids. Germline CDR1 and CDR2: SGHVS and FQNEAQ. The V and J ends lost 5 bases and 7 bases, in that order; junction bases with no gene match: 8. CDR3 DNA sequence: TGTGCCAGCAGCCGTGGGACAGGGGGCGGGGGTGGCTACACCTTC. Encoded protein: CASSRGTGGGGGYTF.

This clonotype occurred a few times. V is TRBV7-2 and J is TRBJ2-1; no definite D call. This CDR3 contains 11 residues. Trimming shortened V by 1 base and J by 8 bases, and 3 bases separated the two germline ends. The germline V gene has CDR1 SGHTA and CDR2 FQGNSA. In DNA, the CDR3 is TGTGCCAGCAGCTTAGGTCATGAGCAGTTCTTC. It encodes CASSLGHEQFF.

This clonotype was detected only a few times. The chain couples TRBV7-2 to TRBJ1-2; 8 bases are a match to TRBD1. The V segment lost 9 bases and the J segment 6 bases; nucleotides outside the gene matches: 9. This CDR3 region has 13 residues. The germline gives CDR1 SGHTA, CDR2 FQGNSA. CDR3 sequence (DNA): TGTGCCAGACGTCCGCAGGGGGCGGATGGCTACACCTTC. This sequence encodes CARRPQGADGYTF.

The J gene is TRBJ2-3, the V gene TRBV5-4; tentatively, D is TRBD2 (5 bases). This CDR3 region has 15 residues. V lost 2 bases and J lost 1, with 11 bases in between. Germline V gives CDR1 SGHNT, CDR2 YYREEE (reference sequence). The CDR3 is CASSFLARGTDTQYF. The CDR3 DNA sequence: TGTGCCAGCAGCTTTCTAGCTCGGGGCACAGATACGCAGTATTTT. The variable domain in full, with the rest retrieved from reference TRBV5-4 and TRBJ2-3, is ETGVTQSPTHLIKTRGQQVTLRCSSQSGHNTVSWYQQALGQGPQFIFQYYREEENGRGNFPPRFSGLQFPNYSSELNVNALELDDSALYLCASSFLARGTDTQYFGPGTRLTVL.

This chain joins TRBV11-2 and TRBJ1-2; no firm D call. The CDR3 covers 12 residues. V was clipped by 1 base and J by 5 bases, with 5 bases between them. CDR1 SGHAT and CDR2 FQNNGV come from the germline V gene. CDR3 region: CASSLVTYGYTF. CDR3 coding DNA: TGTGCCAGCAGCTTAGTCACTTATGGCTACACCTTC.

The CDR3 region has the DNA TGTGCCAGCAGTGAAGGGTACAGGTCTGGCTACACCTTC. Its translation: CASSEGYRSGYTF. This chain uses TRBV2 with TRBJ1-2; TRBD1 might be the D (5 bases). V lost 1 base, J lost 7 bases, and 10 bases lay in between. Germline V gene sequence: CDR1 SNHLY, CDR2 FYNNEI. The CDR3 consists of 13 residues. The full variable domain, with the rest looked up from reference TRBV2 and TRBJ1-2, is EPEVTQTPSHQVTQMGQEVILRCVPISNHLYFYWYRQILGQKVEFLVSFYNNEISEKSEIFDDQFSVERPDGSNFTLKIRSTKLEDSAMYFCASSEGYRSGYTFGSGTRLTVV.

The chain employs TRBV5-1 and TRBJ2-7; no reliable D call. V was trimmed by 1 base and J by 11 bases, leaving 10 bases between them. Germline loops: CDR1 SGHRS, CDR2 YFSETQ. The CDR3 sequence is 11 residues long. This chain's CDR3 is CASSLSRLEYV. CDR3 nucleotides: TGCGCCAGCAGCTTGTCCAGGTTGGAGTACGTC.

The chain uses TRBV4-3 and TRBJ2-7; 9 nucleotides agree with TRBD1. This CDR3 comprises 15 residues. Germline V lookup: CDR1 LGHNA, CDR2 YSLEER. The V segment lost 5 bases and the J segment 4 bases; nucleotides outside the gene matches: 9. The CDR3 is CASSRGTGLMYEQYF. In DNA, the CDR3 is TGCGCCAGCAGCAGAGGGACAGGGTTGATGTACGAGCAGTACTTC.

This clonotype was picked up many times. V usage is TRBV7-2 and J usage is TRBJ2-7, with 8 bases matching TRBD2. Germline V gene sequence: CDR1 SGHTA, CDR2 FQGNSA. V dropped 1 base and J dropped 3; count of bases not matched to a gene: 11. There are 17 residues in the CDR3. The CDR3 here is CASSLEFSLAGYYEQYF. The CDR3 region has the DNA TGTGCCAGCAGCTTAGAGTTCTCTCTAGCGGGTTACTACGAGCAGTACTTC.

This clonotype was seen only a few times. This sequence joins TRBV7-9 and TRBJ1-1, with D possibly matching TRBD1 (6 bases). V was clipped by 1 base and J by 1 base, with 13 bases between them. The CDR3 sequence is 16 residues long. Looked up from germline, CDR1 is SEHNR and CDR2 is FQNEAQ (reference sequence). The CDR3 DNA reads as TGTGCCAGCAGCTTAGTGACAGGCAAGGGGAACACTGAAGCTTTCTTT. Translation: CASSLVTGKGNTEAFF.